A selection of T cell receptor beta chains follows, all from one sample in a study of cytomegalovirus exposure and HLA in healthy donors. Assay: immunoSEQ multiplex PCR; the TCRdb copy retains only in-frame clones and omits some. The profile shows roughly 100,000 clones, approximately 70% of them singletons. Input material: PBMCs. All receptors derive from a woman aged 50 to 60 in good health and CMV-seronegative. The CDR3 runs from the conserved cysteine through the conserved F or W. The size of a clone is reported for some rows only, either as once, few or many, or as a class for expanded clones.

v_gene	abundance	j_gene	CDR3aa
TRBV30	NA	TRBJ1-6	CAWSRTGQGSWSPLHF
TRBV15	NA	TRBJ1-4	CATSRDVQGAGFANEKLFF
TRBV28	NA	TRBJ1-1	CASSFQGVTEAFF
TRBV6-1	NA	TRBJ2-5	CASSEAAHGLAGGRETQYF
TRBV4-1	NA	TRBJ2-3	CASSPPPALKGPDTQYF
TRBV19	NA	TRBJ1-2	CASSEDSLGYTF
TRBV5-1	once	TRBJ1-5	CASSLMGAGQPQHF
TRBV7-9	NA	TRBJ1-2	CASSLVRAYGYTF
TRBV5-4	NA	TRBJ2-7	CASSPGSSRVTVYEQYF
TRBV6-1	few	TRBJ2-7	CASSEPGVPYEQYF
TRBV9	NA	TRBJ2-3	CASSVERGPQYF
TRBV7-9	few	TRBJ1-1	CASSRQGPTEAFF
TRBV28	few	TRBJ2-1	CASGGREGYNEQFF
TRBV5-1	few	TRBJ2-7	CASSPSGVDYEQYF
TRBV6-1	NA	TRBJ1-2	CASSDRGQAEGYTF
TRBV5-1	few	TRBJ2-5	CASSLPKETQYF
TRBV7-8	NA	TRBJ1-3	CASSLQQSGNTIYF
TRBV11-2	few	TRBJ2-5	CASTGGETQYF
TRBV6-5	NA	TRBJ1-5	CASSYDRANQPQHF
TRBV5-1	NA	TRBJ1-3	CAGHSGGDGVPSGNTIYF
TRBV7-8	NA	TRBJ1-2	CASSSPQGAEGYTF
TRBV7-9	NA	TRBJ2-7	CASSLVLAAPYEQYF
TRBV2	NA	TRBJ2-5	CASSGGTGEETQYF
TRBV28	NA	TRBJ2-7	CASSTEGLGVWEQYF
TRBV1	NA	TRBJ2-1	CTSSRTSDFDEQFF
TRBV7-9	NA	TRBJ2-7	CASSLGTGSYEQYF
TRBV4-1	NA	TRBJ2-1	CASSPTGGNEQFF
TRBV7-2	NA	TRBJ2-7	CASSQGGQAREQYF
TRBV12-5	few	TRBJ2-5	CASGFGPTRAQYF
TRBV10-3	NA	TRBJ2-3	CAIMGQGTDTQYF
TRBV27	NA	TRBJ2-7	CASRNSGRGYEQYF
TRBV27	few	TRBJ2-7	CASRFGLAASYEQYF
TRBV7-2	NA	TRBJ1-1	CASSLGEGRVTEAFF
TRBV30	NA	TRBJ1-6	CAWITKGAESYNSPLHF
TRBV29-1	NA	TRBJ2-7	CSVAVKGLYEQYF
TRBV7-9	NA	TRBJ2-1	CASDPGTGRNEQFF
TRBV2	NA	TRBJ2-7	CASSAEAGFGNEQYF
TRBV6-5	once	TRBJ1-2	CASSDLTANYGYTF
TRBV5-4	NA	TRBJ2-7	CASSLTSDGTWQYF
TRBV29-1	NA	TRBJ2-2	CSVAPAGGDTGELFF
TRBV11-3	NA	TRBJ2-5	CASSLSLWEETQYF
TRBV10-2	NA	TRBJ2-1	CASSEVGLTYNEQFF
TRBV7-2	NA	TRBJ1-4	CASSLGRVTNEKLFF
TRBV4-2	NA	TRBJ1-1	CASSQGPGGITEAFF
TRBV5-6	few	TRBJ2-5	CASSGGGSQETQYF
TRBV7-8	NA	TRBJ1-6	CASSSGQGNSPLHF
TRBV5-4	NA	TRBJ2-7	CASSSSGTRIHEQYF
TRBV15	NA	TRBJ2-7	CATSMLRDSEQYF
TRBV30	once	TRBJ1-5	CAWSSGQGNLAQHF
TRBV5-6	few	TRBJ1-1	CASSLGGWAFF
TRBV11-3	few	TRBJ2-2	CASSPVGGSPTGELFF
TRBV6-6	NA	TRBJ2-7	CASSRLVLEGTYEQYF
TRBV6-5	once	TRBJ1-5	CASRPNRGEGQPQHF
TRBV7-8	few	TRBJ2-7	CASSLSPAGEYEQYF
TRBV19	few	TRBJ1-2	CASSIRDSYGYTF
TRBV5-1	NA	TRBJ2-1	CASSLGASNEQFF
TRBV19	few	TRBJ2-3	CASSSFGLAEQYF
TRBV7-2	NA	TRBJ2-3	CASSDFLTDTQYF
TRBV5-1	NA	TRBJ2-1	CASSLDWEGSYNEQFF
TRBV28	NA	TRBJ1-1	CASRAFLDTEAFF